This T cell receptor (beta chain) was recorded in a study of human T cells and chemical hapten exposure. Via MiXCR, TCRdb re-called the RACE reads, giving one row per CDR3 protein. This sample has about 110,000 distinct CDR3 sequences, with approximately 8.8% found just once. Many counts were recorded for this clonotype. This CDR3 contains 14 residues. Trimming took off 0 bases at V and 5 bases at J, with 10 bases between the two ends. From germline, CDR1 is KGHSH and CDR2 LQKENI. Noted time point: patch test 2, 6 weeks after DPC sensitization. The treatment denotes: therapeutic diphenylcyclopropenone sensitization with weekly scalp DPC. Blood collection happened ahead of applying each patch test. Each donor was an alopecia patient between 18 and 70 years of age who qualified for DPC.

The sequencing used whole blood, collected in connection with sensitization to the hapten diphenylcyclopropenone (DPC). V gene TRBV18 combines with J gene TRBJ1-1, with D hard to call. This clonotype was sampled from a woman aged 40 to 55 with alopecia areata. Some clones in this sample may be carry-over from other donors' samples. CDR3 sequence reads: CASSPPVEGTEAFF. The CDR3 DNA reads TGTGCCAGCTCACCACCGGTGGAAGGAACTGAAGCTTTCTTT.